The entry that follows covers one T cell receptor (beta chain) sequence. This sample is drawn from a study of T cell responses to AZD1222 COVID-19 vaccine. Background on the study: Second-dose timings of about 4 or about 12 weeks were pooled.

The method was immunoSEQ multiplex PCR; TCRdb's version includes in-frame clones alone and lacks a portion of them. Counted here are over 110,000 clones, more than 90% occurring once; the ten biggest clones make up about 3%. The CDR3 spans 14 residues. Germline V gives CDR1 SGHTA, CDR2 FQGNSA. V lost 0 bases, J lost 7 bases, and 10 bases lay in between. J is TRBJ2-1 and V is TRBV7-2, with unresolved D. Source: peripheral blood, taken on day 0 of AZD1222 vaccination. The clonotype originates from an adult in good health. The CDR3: CASSLAGFGNEQFF. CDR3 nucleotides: TGTGCCAGCAGCTTAGCGGGATTCGGGAATGAGCAGTTCTTC.